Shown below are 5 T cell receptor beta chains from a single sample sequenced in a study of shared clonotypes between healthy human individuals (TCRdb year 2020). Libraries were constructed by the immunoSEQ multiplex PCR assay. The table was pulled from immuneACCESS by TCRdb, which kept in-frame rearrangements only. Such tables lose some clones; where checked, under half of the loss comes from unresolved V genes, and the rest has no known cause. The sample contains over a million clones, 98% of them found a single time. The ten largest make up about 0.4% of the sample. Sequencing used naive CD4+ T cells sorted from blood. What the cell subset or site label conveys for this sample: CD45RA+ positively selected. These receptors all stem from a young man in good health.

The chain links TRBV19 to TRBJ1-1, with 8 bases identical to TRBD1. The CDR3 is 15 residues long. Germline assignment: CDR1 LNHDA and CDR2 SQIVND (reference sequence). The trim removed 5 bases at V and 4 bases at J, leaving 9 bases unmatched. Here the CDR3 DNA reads TGTGCCAGTAGTTCCAGACAGGGGTCGGGCACTGAAGCTTTCTTT. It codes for CASSSRQGSGTEAFF.

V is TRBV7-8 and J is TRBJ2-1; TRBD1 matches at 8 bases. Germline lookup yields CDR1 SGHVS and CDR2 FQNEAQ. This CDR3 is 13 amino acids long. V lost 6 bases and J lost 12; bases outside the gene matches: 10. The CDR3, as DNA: TGTGCCAGCAGTCCTAAGTCCGGGACAGGGCAGTTCTTC. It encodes CASSPKSGTGQFF. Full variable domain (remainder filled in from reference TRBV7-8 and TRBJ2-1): GAGVSQSPRYKVAKRGQDVALRCDPISGHVSLFWYQQALGQGPEFLTYFQNEAQLDKSGLPSDRFFAERPEGSVSTLKIQRTQQEDSAVYLCASSPKSGTGQFFGPGTRLTVL.

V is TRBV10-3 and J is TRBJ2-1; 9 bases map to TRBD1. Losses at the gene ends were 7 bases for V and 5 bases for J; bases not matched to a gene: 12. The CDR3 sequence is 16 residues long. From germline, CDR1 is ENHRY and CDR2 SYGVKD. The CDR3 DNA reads TGTGCCATCACTCCCTCAACAGGGGGCGCGAACAATGAGCAGTTCTTC. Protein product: CAITPSTGGANNEQFF.

CDR3 in amino acids: CASSQDLLARGEQFF. The CDR3 bases are TGCGCCAGCAGCCAAGATCTACTAGCCCGGGGTGAGCAGTTCTTC. The chain carries TRBV4-3 and TRBJ2-1; D possibly corresponds to TRBD2 (6 bases). Germline CDR1 reads LGHNA; CDR2 reads YSLEER. V lost 0 bases to trimming and J lost 9 bases, with 15 bases between them. CDR3 length: 15 amino acids.

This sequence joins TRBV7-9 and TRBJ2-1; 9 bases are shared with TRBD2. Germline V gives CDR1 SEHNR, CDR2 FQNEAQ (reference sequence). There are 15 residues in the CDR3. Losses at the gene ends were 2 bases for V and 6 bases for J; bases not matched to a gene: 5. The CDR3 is CASSLWLAGANEQFF. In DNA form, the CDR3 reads TGTGCCAGCAGCTTATGGTTAGCGGGGGCCAATGAGCAGTTCTTC.